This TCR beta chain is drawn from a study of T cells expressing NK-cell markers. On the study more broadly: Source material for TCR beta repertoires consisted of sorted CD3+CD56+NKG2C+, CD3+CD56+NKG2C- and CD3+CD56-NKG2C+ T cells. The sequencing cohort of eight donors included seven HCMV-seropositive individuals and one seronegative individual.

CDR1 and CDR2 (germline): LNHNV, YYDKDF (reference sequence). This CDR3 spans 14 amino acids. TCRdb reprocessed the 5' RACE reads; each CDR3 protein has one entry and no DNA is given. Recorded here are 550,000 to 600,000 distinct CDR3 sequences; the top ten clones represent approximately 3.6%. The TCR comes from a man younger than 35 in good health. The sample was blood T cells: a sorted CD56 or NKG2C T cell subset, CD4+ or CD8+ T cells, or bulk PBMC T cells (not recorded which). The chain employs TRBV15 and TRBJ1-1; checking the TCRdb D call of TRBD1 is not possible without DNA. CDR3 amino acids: CATSTFRGGTEAFF.